One and the same sample provided the 25 T cell receptor beta chains below, sequenced in a study of siplizumab effects on memory and regulatory T cells. Sequencing was performed with immunoSEQ multiplex PCR; in TCRdb, only in-frame clones are kept and a portion is missing. This sample has 75,000 to 100,000 clones; 85% to 95% occur once, and the top ten carry roughly 1.3%. The sample comprised non-Treg CD4+ T cells sorted from blood. The origin of the receptors is a human donor in good health.

The chain links TRBV29-1 to TRBJ1-1; no reliable D call. The CDR3 has 11 residues. The V end lost 8 bases, the J end lost 4 bases, and 11 bases lay between the germline ends. CDR1 and CDR2 from the germline V gene are SQVTM and ANQGSEA. CDR3 bases: TGCAGCCCTCGTTCGGTCACTGAAGCTTTCTTT. Protein: CSPRSVTEAFF.

The chain links TRBV5-6 to TRBJ1-4, with D possibly matching TRBD1 (5 bases). Germline CDR1 is SGHDT and CDR2 is YYEEEE. The length of the CDR3 is 12 residues. V lost 3 bases and J lost 7, with 7 bases in between. CDR3 DNA sequence: TGTGCCAGCAGCTGGGGGGGTGAAAAACTGTTTTTT. Its translation is CASSWGGEKLFF.

The chain carries TRBV14 and TRBJ2-2; D may be TRBD2 (5 bases). This CDR3 has 16 amino acids. CDR1 is SGHDN and CDR2 is FVKESK in the germline V gene. Deletions cut 3 bases from V and 4 bases from J, with 15 bases between. CDR3 coding DNA: TGTGCCAGCAGCCAGTTGAGCGGATTAGGCACCGGGGAGCTGTTTTTT. Translation: CASSQLSGLGTGELFF.

V and J are TRBV30 and TRBJ1-5; D call uncertain. In germline, CDR1 is GTSNPN, CDR2 SVGIG (reference sequence). This CDR3 comprises 13 residues. Trimming took off 4 bases at V and 1 base at J, with 8 bases between the two ends. Here the CDR3 DNA reads TGTGCCTGGAATTCCTTGAGCAATCAGCCCCAGCATTTT. Translated: CAWNSLSNQPQHF.

The chain is built from TRBV29-1 and TRBJ2-3; 10 bases are a match to TRBD2. The V segment lost 6 bases and the J segment 2 bases; nucleotides outside the gene matches: 14. This CDR3 is built from 17 residues. Germline V lookup: CDR1 SQVTM, CDR2 ANQGSEA. CDR3 nucleotide sequence: TGCAGCGTGAAAACTAGCGGGAACTCTCTATTCACAGATACGCAGTATTTT. Its protein is CSVKTSGNSLFTDTQYF.

The chain joins TRBV30 to TRBJ1-3, with 7 bases identical to TRBD1. Germline values: CDR1 GTSNPN, CDR2 SVGIG (reference sequence). V trimming: 5 bases; J trimming: 4 bases; junction bases outside the gene matches: 5. This CDR3 contains 13 residues. This CDR3 is CAWVQGVGNTIYF. CDR3 nucleotide sequence: TGTGCCTGGGTCCAGGGGGTCGGAAACACCATATATTTT.

This clone was detected only once. The rearrangement links TRBV14 to TRBJ2-5; a possible D gene is TRBD1 (6 bases). CDR1 is SGHDN, CDR2 FVKESK, per germline. V was pared by 0 bases and J by 2 bases, with 16 bases between. The CDR3 is made up of 17 amino acids. The CDR3 is CASSQDIQGWGQETQYF. The CDR3 region has the DNA TGTGCCAGCAGCCAAGACATACAGGGTTGGGGGCAAGAGACCCAGTACTTC.

This chain links TRBV19 with TRBJ1-5; D unclear. The germline CDR1 and CDR2 sequences are LNHDA and SQIVND (reference sequence). V gave up 5 bases and J gave up 4 bases, with 9 bases separating them. The CDR3 sequence is 13 residues long. The CDR3 loop is CASSDMGNQPQHF. The CDR3 region has the DNA TGTGCCAGTAGTGATATGGGTAATCAGCCCCAGCATTTT.

The chain links TRBV15 to TRBJ2-1; D unclear. This CDR3 contains 11 residues. Germline loops: CDR1 LNHNV, CDR2 YYDKDF (reference sequence). The ends were cut back, 5 bases at V and 9 bases at J, with 8 bases in the middle. CDR3 nucleotide sequence: TGTGCCACCAGCCTTCGGAGTGAGCAGTTCTTC. Amino acids: CATSLRSEQFF.

There are a few counts of this clone. The CDR3 nucleotides read TGCGCCAGCAGCGAGACAGGGGTATCTCAGCCCCAGCATTTT. Amino acids: CASSETGVSQPQHF. The chain employs TRBV4-1 and TRBJ1-5; 8 bases align to TRBD1. The germline V gene encodes CDR1 MGHRA and CDR2 YSYEKL. This CDR3 is built from 14 residues. V shed 5 bases and J 6 bases; nucleotides not matched to a gene: 6.

This chain links TRBV28 with TRBJ2-7; D is unresolved. Trimming shortened V by 8 bases and J by 6 bases, and 14 bases separated the two germline ends. The length of the CDR3 is 12 residues. Germline V lookup: CDR1 MDHEN, CDR2 SYDVKM. The CDR3 sequence: CASGASQREQYF. CDR3 nucleotides: TGTGCCAGCGGAGCGTCTCAGCGCGAGCAGTACTTC.

This chain connects TRBV14 to TRBJ2-3, with 7 bases identical to TRBD1. This CDR3 is 15 amino acids long. The J segment lost 2 bases and the V segment lost 5 bases, leaving 7 bases of the junction unmatched. Germline CDR1 reads SGHDN; CDR2 reads FVKESK. CDR3: CASSGGQLNTDTQYF. In DNA form, the CDR3 reads TGTGCCAGCAGCGGGGGACAGTTAAACACAGATACGCAGTATTTT.

V gene TRBV19 combines with J gene TRBJ2-3, with 9 bases identical to TRBD2. This CDR3 is built from 17 residues. Trimming removed 3 bases from V and 6 bases from J; junction bases left unmatched: 13. Germline lookup yields CDR1 LNHDA and CDR2 SQIVND (reference sequence). Here the CDR3 DNA reads TGTGCCAGTAGTATCTTCTTATCAGCGGGAGGAGGGGATACGCAGTATTTT. This sequence encodes CASSIFLSAGGGDTQYF.

The J gene is TRBJ2-1, the V gene TRBV7-9; D is perhaps TRBD2 (5 bases). The V end was cut by 4 bases, the J end by 4 bases, with 14 bases between. Germline V gives CDR1 SEHNR, CDR2 FQNEAQ (reference sequence). There are 15 residues in the CDR3. DNA for the CDR3: TGTGCCAGCAGCTCATTGTGGGAGCGTTACAATGAGCAGTTCTTC. As protein: CASSSLWERYNEQFF. Combining the CDR3 with reference TRBV7-9 and TRBJ2-1 gives the whole variable domain DTGVSQNPRHKITKRGQNVTFRCDPISEHNRLYWYRQTLGQGPEFLTYFQNEAQLEKSRLLSDRFSAERPKGSFSTLEIQRTEQGDSAMYLCASSSLWERYNEQFFGPGTRLTVL.

This clone was seen once. V usage is TRBV9 and J usage is TRBJ2-7; possibly TRBD2 for D (5 bases). The CDR3 is 14 residues long. V was clipped by 0 bases and J by 6 bases, with 13 bases between them. The germline gives CDR1 SGDLS, CDR2 YYNGEE. The CDR3 coding sequence is TGTGCCAGCAGCGTAGAGCCGGGGTTGGCCGAGCAGTACTTC. Amino acids: CASSVEPGLAEQYF.

The rearrangement joins TRBV11-3 to TRBJ1-1; D is possibly TRBD1 (5 bases). The CDR3 loop spans 13 amino acids. CDR1 and CDR2 (germline): SGHNT, YENEEA. Trimming removed 5 bases at V and 1 base at J, with 8 bases between. The CDR3 protein is CASSRGQNTEAFF. The CDR3 nucleotides read TGTGCCAGCAGCCGCGGACAGAACACTGAAGCTTTCTTT. The full variable domain, completed using reference TRBV11-3 and TRBJ1-1, is EAGVVQSPRYKIIEKKQPVAFWCNPISGHNTLYWYLQNLGQGPELLIRYENEEAVDDSQLPKDRFSAERLKGVDSTLKIQPAELGDSAVYLCASSRGQNTEAFFGQGTRLTVV.

The count of this clone is one. The chain is built from TRBV30 and TRBJ1-4; tentatively, D is TRBD1 (5 bases). Germline assignment: CDR1 GTSNPN and CDR2 SVGIG (reference sequence). V lost 4 bases and J lost 1, with 19 bases in between. The CDR3 is 17 amino acids. CDR3 sequence (DNA): TGTGCCTGGACCTCCTGGGGCGGAAGCGTAACTAATGAAAAACTGTTTTTT. Translation gives CAWTSWGGSVTNEKLFF. Full variable domain (outside the CDR3, taken from reference TRBV30 and TRBJ1-4): SQTIHQWPATLVQPVGSPLSLECTVEGTSNPNLYWYRQAAGRGLQLLFYSVGIGQISSEVPQNLSASRPQDRQFILSSKKLLLSDSGFYLCAWTSWGGSVTNEKLFFGSGTQLSVL.

The chain carries TRBV6-1 and TRBJ2-6; 10 bases agree with TRBD1. In germline, CDR1 is MNHNS, CDR2 SASEGT. V was clipped by 4 bases and J by 4 bases; unmatched bases: 10. The CDR3 loop spans 18 amino acids. The CDR3 DNA reads as TGTGCCAGCAGTGGGTTCGGGACAGGGGCCCTCGGGGCCAACGTCCTGACTTTC. This codes for CASSGFGTGALGANVLTF.

This clone was counted only a few times. The chain has TRBV18 and TRBJ2-5; no clear D. This CDR3 comprises 15 residues. Trimming took off 0 bases at V and 5 bases at J, with 13 bases between the two ends. In germline, CDR1 is KGHSH, CDR2 LQKENI. This CDR3 is CASSPPARVGETQYF. CDR3 bases: TGTGCCAGCTCACCACCCGCCCGAGTTGGGGAGACCCAGTACTTC. The entire variable domain, with the rest obtained from reference TRBV18 and TRBJ2-5, is as follows: NAGVMQNPRHLVRRRGQEARLRCSPMKGHSHVYWYRQLPEEGLKFMVYLQKENIIDESGMPKERFSAEFPKEGPSILRIQQVVRGDSAAYFCASSPPARVGETQYFGPGTRLLVL.

The chain recombines TRBV11-2 with TRBJ2-7, with 13 nucleotides matching TRBD2. V dropped 2 bases and J dropped 3; count of bases not matched to a gene: 13. Germline V gene data show CDR1 as SGHAT and CDR2 as FQNNGV. CDR3 length equals 19 residues. CDR3 coding DNA: TGTGCCAGCAGCTTAACCTCTGGACTAGCGGGGGCCTTGGTCTACGAGCAGTACTTC. Translating gives CASSLTSGLAGALVYEQYF.

Only one count was recorded for this clone. The J gene is TRBJ1-2, the V gene TRBV4-1; 7 bases fit TRBD1. Germline loops: CDR1 MGHRA, CDR2 YSYEKL. The CDR3 spans 16 residues. Losses at the gene ends were 5 bases for V and 8 bases for J; bases not matched to a gene: 17. CDR3 DNA: TGCGCCAGCAGCACCGGGGAGGGGGCCCGATCTAGCGGCTACACCTTC. Translating it yields CASSTGEGARSSGYTF.

The V and J genes are TRBV18 and TRBJ2-7, with TRBD2 matching 7 bases. Germline assignment: CDR1 KGHSH and CDR2 LQKENI. After removal of 5 bases from V and 0 bases from J, the junction contained 4 bases not matched to a gene. This CDR3 region has 14 residues. CDR3 nucleotides: TGTGCCAGCTCAAACCTAGCGGACTCCTACGAGCAGTACTTC. Translation gives CASSNLADSYEQYF.

CDR3 sequence (DNA): TGCGCCAGCAGCTTGGAAGGGACTCCTGGAGGGAGAGATACGCAGTATTTT. This gives the protein CASSLEGTPGGRDTQYF. This chain links TRBV5-1 with TRBJ2-3; weak D call: TRBD2 (6 bases). CDR1 SGHRS and CDR2 YFSETQ come from the germline V gene. The CDR3 sequence is 17 residues long. Trimming took 0 bases from V and 5 from J, leaving 19 bases between them.

Concerning this clone: A read error may produce the germline difference seen at one junction end. The chain couples TRBV30 to TRBJ1-4; D call uncertain. CDR3 size: 13 residues. Germline lookup yields CDR1 GTSNPN and CDR2 SVGIG (reference sequence). In nucleotides, the CDR3 is TGTGCCTGGAGGCAGGAGCTAATGAAAAAAGTGTTTTTT. It encodes CAWRQELMKKVFF.

The rearrangement uses TRBV20-1 and TRBJ2-7; 7 bases match TRBD2. After removal of 5 bases from V and 5 bases from J, the junction contained 0 bases not matched to a gene. The CDR3 consists of 10 residues. Germline CDR1 reads DFQATT; CDR2 reads SNEGSKA (reference sequence). The CDR3 reads CSAGRDEQYF. The CDR3 bases are TGCAGTGCTGGGAGGGACGAGCAGTACTTC.